The 23 T cell receptor beta chains reported below all come from one sample, sequenced in a study of blood T cell repertoires in COVID-19. Using immunoSEQ multiplex PCR, the repertoire was profiled, and TCRdb retains in-frame clones only, with some absent. Counted here are around 320,000 clones, about nine tenths occurring once; the ten biggest clones make up less than 3.5%. The sample was PBMCs or T cells enriched from blood (not recorded which). Receptor source: a woman aged 50 to 60 who had been exposed to COVID-19.

The chain combines TRBV30 with TRBJ1-2; TRBD1 matches 7 bases. The CDR3 is 13 amino acids. Per germline, CDR1 GTSNPN and CDR2 SVGIG (reference sequence). V shed 2 bases and J 8 bases; nucleotides not matched to a gene: 8. The chain's CDR3 is CAWSPDRVGGYTF. The CDR3 region has the DNA TGTGCCTGGAGTCCTGACAGGGTGGGAGGCTACACCTTC.

The rearrangement joins TRBV5-1 to TRBJ1-1; TRBD1 agrees at 11 bases. The CDR3 has 16 residues. The germline gives CDR1 SGHRS, CDR2 YFSETQ. V lost 4 bases, J lost 4 bases, and 9 bases stayed unmatched. The CDR3 sequence is CASSRRTGTGGTEAFF. The CDR3 bases are TGCGCCAGCAGCCGCCGGACCGGGACAGGGGGCACTGAAGCTTTCTTT.

The chain employs TRBV5-6 and TRBJ2-7; 8 bases agree with TRBD1. The CDR3 length is 13 residues. V gave up 0 bases and J gave up 7 bases; unmatched junction bases: 3. Germline CDR1 is SGHDT and CDR2 is YYEEEE. CDR3 nucleotides: TGTGCCAGCAGCTTGGGTGACAGGGGAGAGCAGTACTTC. Translation: CASSLGDRGEQYF.

This chain joins TRBV7-9 and TRBJ2-7, with 9 bases identical to TRBD1. CDR1 is SEHNR and CDR2 is FQNEAQ in the germline V gene (reference sequence). With 7 bases clipped from V and 1 base from J, the junction kept 5 bases outside the gene matches. CDR3 size: 14 residues. The DNA of the CDR3 is TGTGCCAGCACCCTGGGACAGGGTTCCTACGAGCAGTACTTC. Its protein is CASTLGQGSYEQYF.

V is TRBV20-1 and J is TRBJ2-1; 12 bases agree with TRBD2. Germline lookup yields CDR1 DFQATT and CDR2 SNEGSKA (reference sequence). The V segment lost 3 bases and the J segment 0 bases; nucleotides outside the gene matches: 6. The CDR3 has 17 amino acids. The CDR3 sequence is CSASGTSGGNSYNEQFF. In DNA, the CDR3 is TGCAGTGCTAGTGGTACTAGCGGGGGGAACTCCTACAATGAGCAGTTCTTC.

The chain carries TRBV7-2 and TRBJ1-2; D not resolved. V lost 1 base to trimming and J lost 2 bases, with 5 bases between them. CDR1 and CDR2 from the germline V gene are SGHTA and FQGNSA. This CDR3 spans 13 amino acids. This chain's CDR3 is CASSLGRNYGYTF. CDR3 bases: TGTGCCAGCAGCTTAGGCCGGAACTATGGCTACACCTTC.

V and J are TRBV28 and TRBJ1-2; the D is unclear. Germline CDR1 MDHEN, CDR2 SYDVKM. The CDR3 is 13 residues long. Trimming left V 6 bases short and J 3 bases short, with 11 bases between. CDR3 DNA: TGTGCCAGCAGCTACAAACGGGACTATGGCTACACCTTC. Its translation: CASSYKRDYGYTF.

This chain joins TRBV2 and TRBJ2-7; D is undetermined. Germline CDR1 and CDR2: SNHLY and FYNNEI. The CDR3 totals 13 residues. Deletions cut 3 bases from V and 2 bases from J, with 8 bases between. The CDR3 protein is CASSDLKTYEQYF. The CDR3 DNA reads TGTGCCAGCAGTGATTTAAAAACCTACGAGCAGTACTTC. The complete variable domain, with remaining parts taken from reference TRBV2 and TRBJ2-7, reads EPEVTQTPSHQVTQMGQEVILRCVPISNHLYFYWYRQILGQKVEFLVSFYNNEISEKSEIFDDQFSVERPDGSNFTLKIRSTKLEDSAMYFCASSDLKTYEQYFGPGTRLTVT.

The CDR3 here is CATSRSEGQPQHF. The CDR3 coding sequence is TGTGCCACCAGCAGGTCGGAGGGTCAGCCCCAGCATTTT. The rearrangement joins TRBV15 to TRBJ1-5; D remains ambiguous. The ends were cut back, 3 bases at V and 6 bases at J, with 9 bases in the middle. The CDR3 is made up of 13 amino acids. Germline V lookup: CDR1 LNHNV, CDR2 YYDKDF (reference sequence).

This chain joins TRBV12-2 and TRBJ1-2. TRBV12-2 is described as a pseudogene. The length of the CDR3 is 16 residues. This chain's CDR3 is CASPKSGTQAGYGYTF. In DNA form, the CDR3 reads TGTGCAAGTCCAAAATCCGGGACCCAAGCGGGCTATGGCTACACCTTC.

This clone was recorded only once. The rearrangement uses TRBV28 and TRBJ2-1; D may be TRBD1 (6 bases). The CDR3 extends over 14 amino acids. Germline assignment: CDR1 MDHEN and CDR2 SYDVKM. Trimming took 8 bases from V and 4 from J, leaving 15 bases between them. The CDR3 coding sequence is TGTGCCAGCTCGCCGGGACAATTTTACAATGAGCAGTTCTTC. It encodes CASSPGQFYNEQFF.

The chain links TRBV6-4 to TRBJ1-2; D is ambiguous. The germline CDR1 and CDR2 sequences are MRHNA and SNTAGT. The CDR3 totals 14 residues. Trimming left V 5 bases short and J 6 bases short, with 16 bases between. In nucleotides, the CDR3 is TGTGCCAGCAGTAATGGACTTCCTGGGGATGGCTACACCTTC. This translates into CASSNGLPGDGYTF.

This chain uses TRBV6-5 with TRBJ1-3, with D possibly matching TRBD1 (5 bases). Trimming removed 1 base from V and 2 bases from J, with 6 bases in between. The CDR3 extends over 14 amino acids. Germline CDR1 and CDR2: MNHEY and SVGAGI. The CDR3: CASSYWGAGNTIYF. Written as DNA, the CDR3 is TGTGCCAGCAGTTACTGGGGGGCTGGAAACACCATATATTTT.

This clone has a single count. The chain carries TRBV7-8 and TRBJ1-2; TRBD1 matches 8 bases. Trimming at V came to 4 bases and at J to 2 bases, leaving 3 bases not matched to a gene. The germline gives CDR1 SGHVS, CDR2 FQNEAQ. The CDR3 contains 14 residues. CDR3 in amino acids: CASSSSGGNYGYTF. CDR3 DNA sequence: TGTGCCAGCAGCTCCTCAGGGGGCAACTATGGCTACACCTTC.

The V call is TRBV14, the J call TRBJ2-5; D gene ambiguous. CDR1 and CDR2 from the germline V gene are SGHDN and FVKESK. V gave up 4 bases and J gave up 5 bases, with 8 bases separating them. This CDR3 is 12 amino acids long. In DNA form, the CDR3 reads TGTGCCAGCAGCCCGTCTCGGGAGACCCAGTACTTC. The encoded protein is CASSPSRETQYF.

In its sample, this clone was seen once. CDR3 loop: CASSQEMTGGVGNSPLHF. In DNA, the CDR3 is TGCGCCAGCAGCCAAGAAATGACAGGGGGCGTCGGAAATTCACCCCTCCACTTT. This sequence joins TRBV4-1 and TRBJ1-6; 10 bases match TRBD1. Trimming took 0 bases from V and 7 from J; bases not matched to a gene: 9. Germline values: CDR1 MGHRA, CDR2 YSYEKL. The CDR3 covers 18 residues.

The V gene is TRBV6-5, the J gene TRBJ1-1; 9 bases align to TRBD1. V dropped 8 bases and J dropped 1; count of bases not matched to a gene: 5. Germline V lookup: CDR1 MNHEY, CDR2 SVGAGI. This CDR3 comprises 14 residues. This chain's CDR3 is CASGKDRGNTEAFF. The CDR3 bases are TGTGCCAGCGGAAAGGACAGGGGGAACACTGAAGCTTTCTTT.

This rearrangement joins TRBV5-1 to TRBJ1-6; 7 positions match TRBD1. Germline CDR1 is SGHRS and CDR2 is YFSETQ. This CDR3 region has 16 residues. Trimming took 0 bases from V and 3 from J; bases not matched to a gene: 3. The CDR3 DNA reads as TGCGCCAGCAGCTTGGCCGGGACAGTCTATAATTCACCCCTCCACTTT. As protein: CASSLAGTVYNSPLHF.

This chain connects TRBV30 to TRBJ1-6; possible D gene TRBD1, 6 bases. Between the trimmed V and J ends, which lost 2 bases and 6 bases, there was a span of 17 bases. Germline V lookup: CDR1 GTSNPN, CDR2 SVGIG (reference sequence). The CDR3 consists of 16 residues. The CDR3 is CAWSPARRGANSPLHF. CDR3 coding DNA: TGTGCCTGGAGTCCGGCTCGCAGGGGAGCTAATTCACCCCTCCACTTT.

The rearrangement joins TRBV15 to TRBJ1-4; D may be TRBD1 (5 bases). The V and J ends lost 7 bases and 5 bases respectively, with 14 bases between them. The CDR3 extends over 14 amino acids. Germline values: CDR1 LNHNV, CDR2 YYDKDF (reference sequence). The CDR3 DNA reads as TGTGCCACCAAAGGCACAGGATTCAATGAAAAACTGTTTTTT. This translates into CATKGTGFNEKLFF. Filled out from reference TRBV15 and TRBJ1-4, the complete variable domain reads DAMVIQNPRYQVTQFGKPVTLSCSQTLNHNVMYWYQQKSSQAPKLLFHYYDKDFNNEADTPDNFQSRRPNTSFCFLDIRSPGLGDTAMYLCATKGTGFNEKLFFGSGTQLSVL.

This chain joins TRBV6-2 or TRBV6-3 and TRBJ1-5; weak D call: TRBD1 (6 bases). V lost 4 bases to trimming and J lost 7 bases, with 17 bases between them. There are 15 residues in the CDR3. The germline CDR1 and CDR2 sequences are MNHEY and SVGEGT. CDR3 protein: CASSSSGQGPQPQHF. In DNA form, the CDR3 reads TGTGCCAGCAGTTCCTCCGGCCAGGGGCCGCAGCCCCAGCATTTT.

There are a few counts of this clone. The junction departs from the called germline gene at one end, perhaps through a read error. The genes are TRBV15 and TRBJ2-1; TRBD2 is a possible D gene (5 bases). CDR3 size: 14 residues. Germline V gene lookup returns CDR1 LNHNV and CDR2 YYDKDF (reference sequence). In DNA, the CDR3 is TGTGCCACCAGCAGACTAGCCTCCGACAATGAGCAGTTCTTC. It codes for CATSRLASDNEQFF.

Here the CDR3 reads CASSLSALAGEKLFF. In nucleotides, the CDR3 is TGTGCCAGCAGCTTATCGGCTTTAGCTGGAGAAAAACTGTTTTTT. The rearrangement links TRBV7-2 to TRBJ1-4, with no clear D. CDR3 length equals 15 residues. V lost 2 bases and J 8 bases, leaving 15 bases between the germline ends. Looked up from germline, CDR1 is SGHTA and CDR2 is FQGNSA.